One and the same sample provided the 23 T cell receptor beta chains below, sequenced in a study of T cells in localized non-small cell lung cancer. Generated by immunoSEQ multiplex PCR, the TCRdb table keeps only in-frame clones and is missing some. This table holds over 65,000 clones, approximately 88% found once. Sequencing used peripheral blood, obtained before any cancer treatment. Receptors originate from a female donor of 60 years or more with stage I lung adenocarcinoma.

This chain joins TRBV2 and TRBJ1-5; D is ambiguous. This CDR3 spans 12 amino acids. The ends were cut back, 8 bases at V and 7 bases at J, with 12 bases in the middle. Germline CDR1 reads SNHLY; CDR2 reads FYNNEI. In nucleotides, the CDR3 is TGTGCCAGCCAGGAGTCTGGCCAGCCCCAGCATTTT. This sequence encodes CASQESGQPQHF.

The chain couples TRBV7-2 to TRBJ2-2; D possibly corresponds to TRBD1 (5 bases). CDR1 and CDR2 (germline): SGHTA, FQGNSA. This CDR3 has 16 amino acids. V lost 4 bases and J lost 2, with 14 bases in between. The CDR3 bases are TGTGCCAGCAGCTCACCAGGGTCAACTAACACCGGGGAGCTGTTTTTT. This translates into CASSSPGSTNTGELFF.

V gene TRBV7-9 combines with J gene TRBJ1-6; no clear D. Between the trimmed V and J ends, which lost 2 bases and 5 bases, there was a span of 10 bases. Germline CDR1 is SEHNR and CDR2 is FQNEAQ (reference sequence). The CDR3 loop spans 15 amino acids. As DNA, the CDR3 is TGTGCCAGCAGCTTATTTTCTATGGATAATTCACCCCTCCACTTT. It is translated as CASSLFSMDNSPLHF.

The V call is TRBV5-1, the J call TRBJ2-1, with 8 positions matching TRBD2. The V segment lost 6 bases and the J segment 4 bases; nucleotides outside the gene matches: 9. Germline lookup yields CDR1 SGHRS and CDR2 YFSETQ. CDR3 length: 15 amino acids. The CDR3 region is CASKGGGRGYNEQFF. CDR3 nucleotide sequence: TGCGCCAGCAAGGGCGGGGGGCGTGGGTACAATGAGCAGTTCTTC.

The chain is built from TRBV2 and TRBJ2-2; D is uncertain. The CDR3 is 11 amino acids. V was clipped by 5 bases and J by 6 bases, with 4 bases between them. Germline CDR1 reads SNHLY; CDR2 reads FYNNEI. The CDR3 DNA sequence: TGTGCCAGCAGTCGGGCCGGGGAGCTGTTTTTT. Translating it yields CASSRAGELFF.

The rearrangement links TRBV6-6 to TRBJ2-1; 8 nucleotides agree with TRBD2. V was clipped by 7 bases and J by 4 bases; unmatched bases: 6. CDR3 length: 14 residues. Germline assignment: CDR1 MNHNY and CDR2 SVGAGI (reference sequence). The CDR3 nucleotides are TGTGCCAGCAACGTGGCGGGGGGATACAATGAGCAGTTCTTC. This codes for CASNVAGGYNEQFF.

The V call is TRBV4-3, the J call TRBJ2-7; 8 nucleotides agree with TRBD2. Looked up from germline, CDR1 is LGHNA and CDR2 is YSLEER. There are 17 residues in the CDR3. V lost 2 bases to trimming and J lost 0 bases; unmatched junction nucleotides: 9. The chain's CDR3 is CASSQYQSSGSSYEQYF. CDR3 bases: TGCGCCAGCAGCCAATATCAATCTAGCGGGTCCTCCTACGAGCAGTACTTC.

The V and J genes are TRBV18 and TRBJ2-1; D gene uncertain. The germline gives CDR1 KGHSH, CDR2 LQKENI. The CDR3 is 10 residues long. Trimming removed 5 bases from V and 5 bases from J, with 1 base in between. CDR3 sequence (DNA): TGTGCCAGCTCAAACAATGAGCAGTTCTTC. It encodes CASSNNEQFF.

The DNA for the CDR3 is TGTGCCAGCAGCCCGGGCCCTGGGGGCACCGGGGAGCTGTTTTTT. Protein: CASSPGPGGTGELFF. The chain employs TRBV7-3 and TRBJ2-2, with D perhaps being TRBD1 or TRBD2 (5 bases each). Germline V gene lookup returns CDR1 SGHTA and CDR2 FQGTGA. Trimming pared 5 bases from V and 4 bases from J, leaving 14 bases between. The CDR3 contains 15 residues.

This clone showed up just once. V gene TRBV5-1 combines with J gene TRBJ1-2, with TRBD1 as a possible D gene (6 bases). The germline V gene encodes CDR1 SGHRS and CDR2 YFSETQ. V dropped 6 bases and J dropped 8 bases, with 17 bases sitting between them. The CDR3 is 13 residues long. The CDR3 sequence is CASKGQGQEGYTF. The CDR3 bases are TGCGCCAGCAAGGGTCAGGGGCAGGAAGGCTACACCTTC.

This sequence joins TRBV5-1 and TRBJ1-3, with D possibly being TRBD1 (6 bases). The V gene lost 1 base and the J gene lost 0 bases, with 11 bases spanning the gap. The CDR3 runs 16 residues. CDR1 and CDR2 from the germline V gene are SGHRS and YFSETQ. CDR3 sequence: CASSLLGTPSGNTIYF. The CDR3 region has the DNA TGCGCCAGCAGCTTGTTAGGGACACCCTCTGGAAACACCATATATTTT.

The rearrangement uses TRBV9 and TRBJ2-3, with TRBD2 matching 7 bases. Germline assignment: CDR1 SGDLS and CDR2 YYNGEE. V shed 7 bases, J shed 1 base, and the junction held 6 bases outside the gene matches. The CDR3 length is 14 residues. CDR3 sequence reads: CASGLGEGTDTQYF. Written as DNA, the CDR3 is TGTGCCAGCGGACTAGGCGAAGGCACAGATACGCAGTATTTT.

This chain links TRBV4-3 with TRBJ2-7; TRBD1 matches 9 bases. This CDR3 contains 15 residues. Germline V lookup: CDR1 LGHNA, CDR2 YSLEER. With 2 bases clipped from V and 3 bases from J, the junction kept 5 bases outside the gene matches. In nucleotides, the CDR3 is TGCGCCAGCAGCCAAAACAGGGGGCGCCGCTACGAGCAGTACTTC. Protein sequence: CASSQNRGRRYEQYF.

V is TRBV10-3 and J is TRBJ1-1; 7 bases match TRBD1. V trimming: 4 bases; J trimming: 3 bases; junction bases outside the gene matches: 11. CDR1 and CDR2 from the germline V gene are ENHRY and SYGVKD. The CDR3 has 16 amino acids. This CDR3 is CAISGLEGGSDTEAFF. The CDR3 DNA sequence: TGTGCCATCAGTGGGCTCGAAGGGGGCAGCGACACTGAAGCTTTCTTT.

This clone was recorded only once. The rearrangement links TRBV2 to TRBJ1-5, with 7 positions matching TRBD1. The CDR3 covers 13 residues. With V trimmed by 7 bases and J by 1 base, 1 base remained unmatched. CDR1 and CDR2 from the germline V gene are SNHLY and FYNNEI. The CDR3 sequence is CASKGQSNQPQHF. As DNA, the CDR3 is TGTGCCAGCAAGGGACAGAGCAATCAGCCCCAGCATTTT.

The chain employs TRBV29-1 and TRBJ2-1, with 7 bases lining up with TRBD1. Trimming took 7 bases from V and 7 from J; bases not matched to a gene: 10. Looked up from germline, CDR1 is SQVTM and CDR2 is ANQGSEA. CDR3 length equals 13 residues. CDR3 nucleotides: TGCAGCGGGGAGCCAGGGGGTAGGAATGAGCAGTTCTTC. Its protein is CSGEPGGRNEQFF.

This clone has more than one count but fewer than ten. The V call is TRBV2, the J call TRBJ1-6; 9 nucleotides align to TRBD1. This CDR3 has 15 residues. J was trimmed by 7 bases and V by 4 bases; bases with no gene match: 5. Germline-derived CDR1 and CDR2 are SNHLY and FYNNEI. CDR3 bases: TGTGCCAGCAGTGGAACCGGGACAGGGAATTCACCCCTCCACTTT. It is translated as CASSGTGTGNSPLHF. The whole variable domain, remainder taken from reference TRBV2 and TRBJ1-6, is EPEVTQTPSHQVTQMGQEVILRCVPISNHLYFYWYRQILGQKVEFLVSFYNNEISEKSEIFDDQFSVERPDGSNFTLKIRSTKLEDSAMYFCASSGTGTGNSPLHFGNGTRLTVT.

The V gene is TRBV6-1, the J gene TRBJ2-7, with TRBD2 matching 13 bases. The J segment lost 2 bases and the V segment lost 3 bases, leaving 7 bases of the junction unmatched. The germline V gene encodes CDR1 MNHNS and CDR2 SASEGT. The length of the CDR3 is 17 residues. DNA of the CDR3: TGTGCCAGCAGTGAGGGACTAGCGGGGTCTATACCCTACGAGCAGTACTTC. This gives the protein CASSEGLAGSIPYEQYF.

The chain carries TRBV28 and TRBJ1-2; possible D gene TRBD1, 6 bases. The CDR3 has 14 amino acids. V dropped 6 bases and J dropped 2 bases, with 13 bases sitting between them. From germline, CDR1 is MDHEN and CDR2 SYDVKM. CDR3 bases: TGTGCCAGCAGAGAAACAGGGAGAAACTATGGCTACACCTTC. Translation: CASRETGRNYGYTF.

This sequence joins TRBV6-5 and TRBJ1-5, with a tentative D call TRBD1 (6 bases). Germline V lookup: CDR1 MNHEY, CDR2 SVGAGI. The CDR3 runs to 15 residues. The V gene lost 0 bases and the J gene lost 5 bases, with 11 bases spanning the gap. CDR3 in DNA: TGTGCCAGCAGTTACTCGGGACAAAACTATCAGCCCCAGCATTTT. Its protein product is CASSYSGQNYQPQHF.

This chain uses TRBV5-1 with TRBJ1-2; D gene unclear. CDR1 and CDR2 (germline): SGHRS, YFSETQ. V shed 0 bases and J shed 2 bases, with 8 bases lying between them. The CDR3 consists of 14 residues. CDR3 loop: CASSLEGRNYGYTF. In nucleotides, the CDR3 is TGCGCCAGCAGCTTGGAGGGTCGAAACTATGGCTACACCTTC.

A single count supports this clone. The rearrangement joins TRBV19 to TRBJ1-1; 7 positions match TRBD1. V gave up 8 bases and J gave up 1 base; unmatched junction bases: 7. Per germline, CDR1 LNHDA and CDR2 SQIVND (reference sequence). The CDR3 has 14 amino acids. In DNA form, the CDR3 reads TGTGCCAGTTTGAGACAGGGTTGGAACACTGAAGCTTTCTTT. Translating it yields CASLRQGWNTEAFF.

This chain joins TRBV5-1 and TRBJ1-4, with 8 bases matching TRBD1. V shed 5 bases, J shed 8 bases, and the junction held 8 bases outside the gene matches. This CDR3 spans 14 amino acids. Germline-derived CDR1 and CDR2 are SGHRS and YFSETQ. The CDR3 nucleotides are TGCGCCAGCAGTCCCCAGGGGGCTCGGGAAAAACTGTTTTTT. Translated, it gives CASSPQGAREKLFF. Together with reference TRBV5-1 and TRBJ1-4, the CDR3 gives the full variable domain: KAGVTQTPRYLIKTRGQQVTLSCSPISGHRSVSWYQQTPGQGLQFLFEYFSETQRNKGNFPGRFSGRQFSNSRSEMNVSTLELGDSALYLCASSPQGAREKLFFGSGTQLSVL.